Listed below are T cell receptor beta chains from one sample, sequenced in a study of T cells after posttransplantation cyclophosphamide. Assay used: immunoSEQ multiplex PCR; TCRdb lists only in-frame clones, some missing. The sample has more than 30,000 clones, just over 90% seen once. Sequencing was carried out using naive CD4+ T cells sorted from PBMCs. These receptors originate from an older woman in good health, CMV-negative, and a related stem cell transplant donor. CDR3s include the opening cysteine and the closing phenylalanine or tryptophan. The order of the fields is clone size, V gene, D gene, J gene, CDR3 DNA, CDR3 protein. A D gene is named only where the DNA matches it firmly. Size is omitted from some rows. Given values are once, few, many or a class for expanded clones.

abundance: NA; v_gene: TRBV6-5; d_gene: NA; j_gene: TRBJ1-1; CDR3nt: TGTGCCACCAGGAGGTCAGGGGCCGGCACTGAAGCTTTCTTT; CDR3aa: CATRRSGAGTEAFF
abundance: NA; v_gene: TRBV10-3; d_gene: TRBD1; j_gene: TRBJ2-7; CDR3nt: TGTGCCATCAGTGAGGGACAGGGGACCTACGAGCAGTACTTC; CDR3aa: CAISEGQGTYEQYF
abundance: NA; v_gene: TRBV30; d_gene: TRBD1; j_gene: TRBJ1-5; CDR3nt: TGTGCCTGGAGGAAGACTACAGGGGTTGGGCCCCAGCATTTT; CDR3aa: CAWRKTTGVGPQHF
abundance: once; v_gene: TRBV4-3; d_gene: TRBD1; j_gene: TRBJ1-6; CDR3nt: TGCGCCAGCAGCCTGGGACAGCTTAATTCACCCCTCCACTTT; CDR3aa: CASSLGQLNSPLHF
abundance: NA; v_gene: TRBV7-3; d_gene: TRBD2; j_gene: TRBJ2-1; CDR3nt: TGTGCCAGCAGCCCCCGTGTTAGCGGGACCTACAATGAGCAGTTCTTC; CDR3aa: CASSPRVSGTYNEQFF
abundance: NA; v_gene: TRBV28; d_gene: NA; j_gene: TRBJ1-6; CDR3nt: TGTGCCAGCAGCCAGGGACTGAGTAATAATTCACCCCTCCACTTT; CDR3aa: CASSQGLSNNSPLHF
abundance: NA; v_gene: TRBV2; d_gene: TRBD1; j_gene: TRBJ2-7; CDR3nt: TGTGCCAGCAGTCCCGGACAGGGCTTCGAGCAGTACTTC; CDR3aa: CASSPGQGFEQYF
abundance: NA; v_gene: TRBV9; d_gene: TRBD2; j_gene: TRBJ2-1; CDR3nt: TGTGCCAGCAGCGTAGGACTAGCGGGAGGGCCTTACAATGAGCAGTTCTTC; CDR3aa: CASSVGLAGGPYNEQFF
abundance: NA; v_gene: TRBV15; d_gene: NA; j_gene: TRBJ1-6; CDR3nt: TGTGCCACCAGCAGAGATGGACAAAACAATTCACCCCTCCACTTT; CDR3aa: CATSRDGQNNSPLHF
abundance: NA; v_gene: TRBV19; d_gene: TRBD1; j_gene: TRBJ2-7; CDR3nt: TGTGCCAGTAGTACCAACAGGGGGCTGACCTACGAGCAGTACTTC; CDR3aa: CASSTNRGLTYEQYF
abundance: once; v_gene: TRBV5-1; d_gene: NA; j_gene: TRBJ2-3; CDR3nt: TGCGCCAGCAGCTTGGGTGGGACAACTAGCACAGATACGCAGTATTTT; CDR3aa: CASSLGGTTSTDTQYF
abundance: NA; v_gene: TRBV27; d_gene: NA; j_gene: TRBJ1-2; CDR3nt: TGTGCCAGCAGATCCCCAGGGGCAGCGACCTATGGCTACACCTTC; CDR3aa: CASRSPGAATYGYTF
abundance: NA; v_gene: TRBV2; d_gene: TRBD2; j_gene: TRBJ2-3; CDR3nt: TGTGCCAGCAGTCCCACTAGCGGGGTGAGCACAGATACGCAGTATTTT; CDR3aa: CASSPTSGVSTDTQYF
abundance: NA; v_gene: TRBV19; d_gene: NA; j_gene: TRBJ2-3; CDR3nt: TGTGCCAGTAAGGGCAACAGGGACACAGATACGCAGTATTTT; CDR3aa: CASKGNRDTDTQYF
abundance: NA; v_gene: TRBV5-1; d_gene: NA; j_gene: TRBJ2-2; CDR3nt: TGCGCCAGCAGGAAAGGAGATACGAACACCGGGGAGCTGTTTTTT; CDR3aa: CASRKGDTNTGELFF
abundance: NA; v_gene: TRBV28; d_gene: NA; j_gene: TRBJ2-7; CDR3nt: TGTGCCAGCATTGCCGTGGGGGCTGAGAACTCCTACGAGCAGTACTTC; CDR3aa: CASIAVGAENSYEQYF
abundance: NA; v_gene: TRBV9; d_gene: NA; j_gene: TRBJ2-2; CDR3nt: TGTGCCAGCAGCGTTCGGCTAGCGAACACCGGGGAGCTGTTTTTT; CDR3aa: CASSVRLANTGELFF
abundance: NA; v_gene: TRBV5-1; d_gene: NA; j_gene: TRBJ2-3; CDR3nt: TGCGCCAGCAGCTTAACCTCAGGGGTAAATACGCAGTATTTT; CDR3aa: CASSLTSGVNTQYF
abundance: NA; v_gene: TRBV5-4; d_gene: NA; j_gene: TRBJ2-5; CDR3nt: TGTGCCAGCAGCCCCAGGGGTGATGAGACCCAGTACTTC; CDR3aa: CASSPRGDETQYF
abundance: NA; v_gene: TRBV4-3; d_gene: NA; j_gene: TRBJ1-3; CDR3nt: TGCGCCAGCAGCCAGGGCCCTGGAAACACCATATATTTT; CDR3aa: CASSQGPGNTIYF
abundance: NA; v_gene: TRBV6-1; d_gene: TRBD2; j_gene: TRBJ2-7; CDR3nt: TGTGCCAGCAGTGATCGGACTAGCGGGAAGAGCGAGCAGTACTTC; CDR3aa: CASSDRTSGKSEQYF
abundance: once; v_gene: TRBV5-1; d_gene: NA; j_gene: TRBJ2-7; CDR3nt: TGCGCCAGCAGCTTGGGCGGGACAGCCTACGAGCAGTACTTC; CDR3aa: CASSLGGTAYEQYF
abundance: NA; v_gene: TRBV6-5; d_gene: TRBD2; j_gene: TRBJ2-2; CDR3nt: TGTGCCAGCAGTTACGGGCTAGCGGGGCACGGGGAGCTGTTTTTT; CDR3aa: CASSYGLAGHGELFF
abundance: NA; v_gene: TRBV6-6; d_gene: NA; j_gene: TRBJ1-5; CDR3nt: TGTGCCAGCAGTTTACAGGGTAAACGCGGCAATCAGCCCCAGCATTTT; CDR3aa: CASSLQGKRGNQPQHF
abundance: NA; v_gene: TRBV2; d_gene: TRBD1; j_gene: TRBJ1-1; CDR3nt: TGTGCCAGCAGTATACAGGGGGGGAACACTGAAGCTTTCTTT; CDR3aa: CASSIQGGNTEAFF
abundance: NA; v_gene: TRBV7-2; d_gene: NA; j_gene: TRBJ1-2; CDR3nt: TGTGCCAGCAGCTTATTTTCGAGCTATGGCTACACCTTC; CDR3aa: CASSLFSSYGYTF
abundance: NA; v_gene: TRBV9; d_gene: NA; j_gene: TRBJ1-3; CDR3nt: TGTGCCAGCAGCGGATGGACAGCCAGCTCTGGAAACACCATATATTTT; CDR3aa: CASSGWTASSGNTIYF
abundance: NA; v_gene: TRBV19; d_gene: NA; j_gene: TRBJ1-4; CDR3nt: TGTGCCAGTAGTCCGCCGAGGGCTAATGAAAAACTGTTTTTT; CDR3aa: CASSPPRANEKLFF
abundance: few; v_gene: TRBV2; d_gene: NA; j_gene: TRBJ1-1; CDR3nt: TGTGCCAGCAGTGCACAGGGTAAAGTAGGTTTCTTT; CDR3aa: CASSAQGKVGFF
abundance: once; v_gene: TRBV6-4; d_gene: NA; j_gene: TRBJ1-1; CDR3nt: TGTGCCAGCAGTGATAAGCAGGGCACTGAAGCTTTCTTT; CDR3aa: CASSDKQGTEAFF
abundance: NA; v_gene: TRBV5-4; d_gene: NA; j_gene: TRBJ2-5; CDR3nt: TGTGCCAGCAGCTTGGCGGGTAGTGACGAGACCCAGTACTTC; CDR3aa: CASSLAGSDETQYF
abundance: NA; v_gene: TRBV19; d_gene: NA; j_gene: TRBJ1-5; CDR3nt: TGTGCCAGTAGTATAGGGCAGTATAGCAATCAGCCCCAGCATTTT; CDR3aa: CASSIGQYSNQPQHF
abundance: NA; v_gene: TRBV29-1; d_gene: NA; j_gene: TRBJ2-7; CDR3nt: TGCAGCGTGGCAGGTATAACCGCTTCGGCGTACGAGCAGTACTTC; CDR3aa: CSVAGITASAYEQYF
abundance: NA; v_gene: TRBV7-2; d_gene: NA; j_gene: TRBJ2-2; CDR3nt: TGTGCCAGCAGCTTAGTTGCCGGATGGGGGGTCGGGGAGCTGTTTTTT; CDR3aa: CASSLVAGWGVGELFF
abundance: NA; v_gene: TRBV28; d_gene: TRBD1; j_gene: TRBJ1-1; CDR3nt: TGTGCCAGCAGTTTATGGACAGGGAGAAACACTGAAGCTTTCTTT; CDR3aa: CASSLWTGRNTEAFF
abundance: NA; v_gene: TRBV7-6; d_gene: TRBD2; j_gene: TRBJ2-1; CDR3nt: TGTGCCAGCAGCTTAGCGCTAGCGGGAGCGACCTACAATGAGCAGTTCTTC; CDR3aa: CASSLALAGATYNEQFF
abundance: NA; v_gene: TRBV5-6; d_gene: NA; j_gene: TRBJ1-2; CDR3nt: TGTGCCAGCAGCTTGGGTCAGGGGAACTATGGCTACACCTTC; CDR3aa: CASSLGQGNYGYTF
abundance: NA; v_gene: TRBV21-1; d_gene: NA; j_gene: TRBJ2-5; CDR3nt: TGTGCCAGCAGCAAATCGGGACTAGGAGGAGAGACCCAGTACTTC; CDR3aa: CASSKSGLGGETQYF
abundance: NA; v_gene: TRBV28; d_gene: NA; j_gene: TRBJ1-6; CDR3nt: TGTGCCAGCAGTTTCCGCAGGGGTAATTCACCCCTCCACTTT; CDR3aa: CASSFRRGNSPLHF
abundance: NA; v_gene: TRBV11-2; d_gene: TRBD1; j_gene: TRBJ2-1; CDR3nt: TGTGCCAGCAGAATACCGGGACAGGGGAGGAGTGAGCAGTTCTTC; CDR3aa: CASRIPGQGRSEQFF
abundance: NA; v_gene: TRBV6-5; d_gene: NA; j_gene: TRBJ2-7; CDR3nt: TGTGCCAGCAGTTACTCGGGGGACACCTCCTACGAGCAGTACTTC; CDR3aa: CASSYSGDTSYEQYF
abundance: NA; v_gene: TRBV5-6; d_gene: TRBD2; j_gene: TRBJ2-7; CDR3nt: TGTGCCAGCAGCCCGATAGCGGGGGAATACGAGCAGTACTTC; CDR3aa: CASSPIAGEYEQYF
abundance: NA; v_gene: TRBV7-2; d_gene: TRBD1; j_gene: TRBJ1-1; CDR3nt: TGTGCCAGCAGCCAAGGGACAGGTCGCGCTTTCTTT; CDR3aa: CASSQGTGRAFF
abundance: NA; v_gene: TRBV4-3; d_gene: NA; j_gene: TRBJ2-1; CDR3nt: TGCGCCAGCAGCCAAACGTGGGGCGCTACCCTCAATGAGCAGTTCTTC; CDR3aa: CASSQTWGATLNEQFF
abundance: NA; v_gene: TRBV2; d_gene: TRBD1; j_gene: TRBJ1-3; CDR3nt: TGTGCCAGCAGTGAAGCGCGAGGACAGGGTAGCACCATATATTTT; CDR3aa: CASSEARGQGSTIYF
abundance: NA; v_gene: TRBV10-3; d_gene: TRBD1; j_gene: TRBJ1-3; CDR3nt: TGTGCCATCAGTGAGTCGAGGACAGGGGCATCCTCTGGAAACACCATATATTTT; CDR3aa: CAISESRTGASSGNTIYF
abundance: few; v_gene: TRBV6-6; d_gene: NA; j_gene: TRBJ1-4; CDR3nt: TGTGCCAGCAGCCTATCCACAGTTAATGAAAAACTGTTTTTT; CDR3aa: CASSLSTVNEKLFF
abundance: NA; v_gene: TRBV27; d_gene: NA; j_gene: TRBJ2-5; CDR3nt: TGTGCCAGCAGTTTACCCCCAGTTGGCCCCCTTGAGACCCAGTACTTC; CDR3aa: CASSLPPVGPLETQYF
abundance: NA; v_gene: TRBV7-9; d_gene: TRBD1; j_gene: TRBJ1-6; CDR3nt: TGTGCCAGCAACTGGGACAGGGGGAGCTCCTATAATTCACCCCTCCACTTT; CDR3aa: CASNWDRGSSYNSPLHF
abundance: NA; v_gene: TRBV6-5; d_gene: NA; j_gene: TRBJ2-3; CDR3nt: TGTGCCAGCAATACCGACAGGCGGACAGATACGCAGTATTTT; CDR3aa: CASNTDRRTDTQYF
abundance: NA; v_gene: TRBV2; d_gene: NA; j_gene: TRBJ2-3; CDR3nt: TGTGCCAGCAGTGAACGGGATGATACGCAGTATTTT; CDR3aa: CASSERDDTQYF
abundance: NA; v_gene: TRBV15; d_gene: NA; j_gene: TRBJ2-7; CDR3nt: TGTGCCACCAGCAGAGGACAACTCTACGAGCAGTACTTC; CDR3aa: CATSRGQLYEQYF
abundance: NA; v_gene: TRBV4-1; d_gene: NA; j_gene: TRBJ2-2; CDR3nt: TGCGCCAGCAGCCATAGAACAGGAGCCAACACCGGGGAGCTGTTTTTT; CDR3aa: CASSHRTGANTGELFF